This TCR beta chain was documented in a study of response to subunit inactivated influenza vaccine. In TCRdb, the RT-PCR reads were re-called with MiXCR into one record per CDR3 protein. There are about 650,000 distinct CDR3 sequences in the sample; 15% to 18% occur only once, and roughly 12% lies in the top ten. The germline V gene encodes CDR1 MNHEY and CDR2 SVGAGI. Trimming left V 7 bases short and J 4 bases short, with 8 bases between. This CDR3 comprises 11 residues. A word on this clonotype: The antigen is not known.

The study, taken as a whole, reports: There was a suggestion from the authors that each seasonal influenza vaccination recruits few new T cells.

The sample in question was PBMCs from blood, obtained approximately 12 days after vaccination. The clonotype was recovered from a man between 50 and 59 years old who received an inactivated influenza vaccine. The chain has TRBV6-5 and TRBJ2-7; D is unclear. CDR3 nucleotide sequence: TGTGCCAGCAAATTTAGTTACGAGCAGTACTTC. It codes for CASKFSYEQYF.